This T cell receptor beta chain derives from a study of PD-L1 blockade in urothelial cancer. The CDR3 runs 13 residues. Germline V CDR1 and CDR2: GTSNPN, SVGIG (reference sequence). Trimming removed 1 base from V and 1 base from J, with 7 bases in between. Some clones are missing from TCRdb's copy, which holds only in-frame ones; the method was immunoSEQ multiplex PCR. The sample gives about 120,000 clones, 75% to 90% of which show up once; 1.5% to 2% is in the top ten. As to time point: peripheral blood 6 weeks after treatment start. This sequence originates from a man in his 60s with urothelial cancer. The sample consisted of PBMCs, taken around atezolizumab (anti-PD-L1) treatment. The chain couples TRBV30 to TRBJ1-1, with D hard to call. CDR3 residues: CAWSGLSNTEAFF. The CDR3 region has the DNA TGTGCCTGGAGTGGACTTTCGAACACTGAAGCTTTCTTT.